This TCR beta chain originates from a study of OX40 agonist ivuxolimab in advanced cancers. As for the study in general: Previous treatment with anti-PD-1, anti-PD-L1 or anti-CTLA-4 therapy was allowed; 40% had received some.

The method was immunoSEQ multiplex PCR; TCRdb's version includes in-frame clones alone and lacks a portion of them. This sample has roughly 70,000 clones, with roughly 90% found just once. CDR3 length: 13 residues. Germline V gene lookup returns CDR1 SGDLS and CDR2 YYNGEE. Trimming cost V 0 bases and J 11 bases, with 9 bases left between them. The receptor was derived from an adult with an advanced solid tumor such as melanoma, head and neck, liver or kidney cancer. The chain carries TRBV9 and TRBJ1-6; no clear D. The sequencing here drew on CD4+ or CD8+ T cells sorted from blood, taken in a trial of the OX40 agonist ivuxolimab. CDR3 loop: CASSVGAQAPLHF. The CDR3 DNA is TGTGCCAGCAGCGTAGGGGCCCAGGCACCCCTCCACTTT.